Shown below are 30 T cell receptor beta chains from a single sample sequenced in a study of T cell responses to AZD1222 COVID-19 vaccine listed by TCRdb under 2021. The library was obtained by the immunoSEQ multiplex PCR assay. Entries here come from immuneACCESS through TCRdb and include only in-frame sequences with V and J called. Some clones fail to appear in such tables; in the studies checked, an unresolved V gene covers under half of the shortfall, and the cause of the remainder is unknown. This sample has about 140,000 clones in its table, and about 90% of those were observed once. The ten biggest clones cover 1.1% to 1.5% of the sample. According to the study, the label for this sample's time point signals: baseline before first vaccination. The sample here was peripheral blood, taken on day 0 of AZD1222 vaccination. The origin of the receptors is an adult in good health.

The V call is TRBV12-5, the J call TRBJ1-1; 7 bases align to TRBD1. Germline CDR1 reads LGHNT; CDR2 reads FRNRAP. CDR3 length equals 15 residues. V lost 6 bases and J lost 9; bases outside the gene matches: 16. The CDR3 is CASGFGQAKGLQAFF. The CDR3 DNA reads as TGTGCTAGTGGCTTCGGACAGGCTAAGGGACTTCAAGCTTTCTTT. Variable domain in full (rest from reference TRBV12-5 and TRBJ1-1): DARVTQTPRHKVTEMGQEVTMRCQPILGHNTVFWYRQTMMQGLELLAYFRNRAPLDDSGMPKDRFSAEMPDATLATLKIQPSEPRDSAVYFCASGFGQAKGLQAFFGQGTRLTVV.

The chain is built from TRBV4-3 and TRBJ2-1, with D uncertain. V was pared by 2 bases and J by 0 bases, with 11 bases between. Per germline, CDR1 LGHNA and CDR2 YSLEER. The CDR3 covers 16 residues. The CDR3 here is CASSQPRASSYNEQFF. CDR3 DNA: TGCGCCAGCAGCCAACCCCGGGCGAGCTCCTACAATGAGCAGTTCTTC.

The gene calls are TRBV4-1 and TRBJ2-4; D uncertain. Per the germline V gene, CDR1 is MGHRA and CDR2 is YSYEKL. The CDR3 extends over 19 amino acids. V lost 1 base to trimming and J lost 1 base, with 20 bases between them. The CDR3 nucleotides are TGCGCCAGCAGCCAAGGACGGTCCCTTGTTAATGTTGCCAAAAACATTCAGTACTTC. Amino acids: CASSQGRSLVNVAKNIQYF.

The table lists this clone with a count of one. The V gene is TRBV27, the J gene TRBJ2-1; 9 nucleotides align to TRBD1. The CDR3 length is 19 residues. The germline V gene encodes CDR1 MNHEY and CDR2 SMNVEV (reference sequence). Germline trimming cut 5 bases from V and 4 bases from J; bases unmatched to any gene: 18. The CDR3 DNA follows: TGTGCCAGCAGTCCCCAATATGGCCACGGACAGGGGCCGTACAATGAGCAGTTCTTC. Encoded protein: CASSPQYGHGQGPYNEQFF.

V is TRBV2 and J is TRBJ1-5, with D possibly being TRBD1 (5 bases). The CDR3 extends over 13 amino acids. V shed 5 bases and J shed 7 bases, with 12 bases lying between them. CDR1 is SNHLY, CDR2 FYNNEI, per germline. CDR3 DNA sequence: TGTGCCAGCAGTACTCTCAGGGACCAGCCCCAGCATTTT. It encodes CASSTLRDQPQHF.

The chain couples TRBV30 to TRBJ2-7; TRBD1 matches 10 bases. V shed 2 bases and J 5 bases; nucleotides not matched to a gene: 12. CDR1 GTSNPN and CDR2 SVGIG come from the germline V gene (reference sequence). The CDR3 covers 16 residues. CDR3 nucleotide sequence: TGTGCCTGGAGTCTAAAACGGGGGACAGGGGACCACGAGCAGTACTTC. Amino acids: CAWSLKRGTGDHEQYF. The whole variable domain, filled in from reference TRBV30 and TRBJ2-7, reads SQTIHQWPATLVQPVGSPLSLECTVEGTSNPNLYWYRQAAGRGLQLLFYSVGIGQISSEVPQNLSASRPQDRQFILSSKKLLLSDSGFYLCAWSLKRGTGDHEQYFGPGTRLTVT.

This chain links TRBV14 with TRBJ2-1; D remains ambiguous. The CDR3 is 13 amino acids. Germline V gene data show CDR1 as SGHDN and CDR2 as FVKESK. V lost 0 bases and J lost 14, with 14 bases in between. The CDR3 here is CASSQDRAGPEFF. As DNA, the CDR3 is TGTGCCAGCAGCCAAGATCGGGCCGGGCCGGAGTTCTTC.

V and J are TRBV4-1 and TRBJ1-2, with 7 bases lining up with TRBD1. Trimming at V came to 1 base and at J to 4 bases, leaving 3 bases not matched to a gene. The V gene's germline CDR1 is MGHRA and CDR2 YSYEKL. The CDR3 is 14 amino acids. The CDR3 here is CASSQGGQFYGYTF. CDR3 in DNA: TGCGCCAGCAGCCAAGGGGGACAGTTCTATGGCTACACCTTC.

The V gene is TRBV3-1 (or the pseudogene TRBV3-2), the J gene TRBJ1-2, with TRBD1 identical over 7 bases. From germline, CDR1 is LGHDT and CDR2 YNNKEL (reference sequence). Trimming removed 4 bases from V and 4 bases from J; junction bases left unmatched: 9. The CDR3 loop spans 15 amino acids. The CDR3 spells CASSRYTGEGYGYTF. DNA of the CDR3: TGTGCCAGCAGCCGATACACAGGGGAGGGCTATGGCTACACCTTC.

CDR3 coding DNA: TGTGCCTGGAGTCCGATCGATCGACTAGCGCCCCACTACGAGCAGTACTTC. It codes for CAWSPIDRLAPHYEQYF. V usage is TRBV30 and J usage is TRBJ2-7, with 8 nucleotides matching TRBD2. Trimming took 2 bases from V and 3 from J; bases not matched to a gene: 15. Germline CDR1 and CDR2: GTSNPN and SVGIG (reference sequence). This CDR3 contains 17 residues.

The J gene is TRBJ2-1, the V gene TRBV2, with 8 nucleotides matching TRBD2. The V gene's germline CDR1 is SNHLY and CDR2 FYNNEI. V trimming: 7 bases; J trimming: 0 bases; junction bases outside the gene matches: 11. CDR3 length equals 17 residues. CDR3 nucleotide sequence: TGTGCCAGCATAGCCCCCAAAGCGGGAGTCTCCTACAATGAGCAGTTCTTC. Translated, it gives CASIAPKAGVSYNEQFF.

The V and J genes are TRBV5-1 and TRBJ2-2, with 8 bases aligning to TRBD1. V shed 8 bases, J shed 1 base, and the junction held 4 bases outside the gene matches. Germline values: CDR1 SGHRS, CDR2 YFSETQ. The CDR3 sequence is 14 residues long. This CDR3 is CASTGQENTGELFF. The DNA of the CDR3 is TGCGCCAGTACGGGACAGGAGAACACCGGGGAGCTGTTTTTT. Combining the CDR3 with reference TRBV5-1 and TRBJ2-2 gives the whole variable domain KAGVTQTPRYLIKTRGQQVTLSCSPISGHRSVSWYQQTPGQGLQFLFEYFSETQRNKGNFPGRFSGRQFSNSRSEMNVSTLELGDSALYLCASTGQENTGELFFGEGSRLTVL.

The V call is TRBV10-3, the J call TRBJ1-3; 9 nucleotides agree with TRBD1. This CDR3 comprises 18 residues. V trimming: 3 bases; J trimming: 0 bases; junction bases outside the gene matches: 9. CDR1 is ENHRY, CDR2 SYGVKD, per germline. CDR3 coding DNA: TGTGCCATCAGTGAACGAGGACAGGGGCCAACCTCTGGAAACACCATATATTTT. This translates into CAISERGQGPTSGNTIYF.

This clone was found once. The J gene is TRBJ2-5, the V gene TRBV5-1; TRBD1 matches 7 bases. CDR3 length: 14 residues. CDR1 and CDR2 from the germline V gene are SGHRS and YFSETQ. Losses at the gene ends were 8 bases for V and 3 bases for J; bases not matched to a gene: 10. CDR3 in DNA: TGCGCCAGTAACTCCGGGACAGCGAAAGAGACCCAGTACTTC. Its protein is CASNSGTAKETQYF.

The chain carries TRBV30 and TRBJ2-7; D is unresolved. Trimming stripped 3 bases from V and 0 bases from J, with 6 bases between. The CDR3 consists of 12 residues. The germline gives CDR1 GTSNPN, CDR2 SVGIG (reference sequence). The CDR3 is CAWRSLSYEQYF. Written as DNA, the CDR3 is TGTGCCTGGAGGTCCCTCTCCTACGAGCAGTACTTC.

The chain joins TRBV28 to TRBJ2-1, with D unresolved. The ends were cut back, 3 bases at V and 9 bases at J, with 3 bases in the middle. Germline V gives CDR1 MDHEN, CDR2 SYDVKM. The CDR3 contains 10 residues. The DNA of the CDR3 is TGTGCCAGCAGTTTTCGTGAGCAGTTCTTC. Residues: CASSFREQFF.

The V gene is TRBV7-9, the J gene TRBJ2-2; possibly TRBD2 for D (6 bases). The CDR3 spans 16 residues. Germline-derived CDR1 and CDR2 are SEHNR and FQNEAQ (reference sequence). Trimming removed 2 bases from V and 5 bases from J, with 15 bases in between. The CDR3 DNA reads as TGTGCCAGCAGCTTATCCGGGGGTTTTAAGACCGGGGAGCTGTTTTTT. Translation: CASSLSGGFKTGELFF.

V is TRBV10-3 and J is TRBJ1-1, with D maybe TRBD1 (6 bases). Germline loops: CDR1 ENHRY, CDR2 SYGVKD. The V end was cut by 10 bases, the J end by 3 bases, with 12 bases between. The CDR3 runs 12 residues. The CDR3 bases are TGTGCCAGCGGGGGCAGTGACACTGAAGCTTTCTTT. Translating it yields CASGGSDTEAFF.

The V call is TRBV7-2, the J call TRBJ2-5; 9 bases agree with TRBD2. Germline-derived CDR1 and CDR2 are SGHTA and FQGNSA. Unmatched junction bases numbered 4, after V lost 1 base and J lost 4 bases. The CDR3 spans 15 residues. CDR3 sequence (DNA): TGTGCCAGCAGCTTAGTGGCGGGAGGGGGAGAGACCCAGTACTTC. As protein: CASSLVAGGGETQYF.

The chain uses TRBV24-1 and TRBJ1-5; D is unclear. Germline CDR1 reads KGHDR; CDR2 reads SFDVKD. CDR3 length: 13 amino acids. V lost 5 bases and J lost 7, with 11 bases in between. The CDR3 loop is CATSGPGYQPQHF. The CDR3, as DNA: TGTGCCACCAGTGGTCCAGGATACCAGCCCCAGCATTTT.

V gene TRBV19 combines with J gene TRBJ2-1; 13 bases fit TRBD2. The CDR3 contains 17 residues. V shed 3 bases, J shed 4 bases, and the junction held 6 bases outside the gene matches. Germline CDR1 LNHDA, CDR2 SQIVND (reference sequence). CDR3 coding DNA: TGTGCCAGTAGTATTTGGACTAGCGGGAGCTGGTACAATGAGCAGTTCTTC. Its translation is CASSIWTSGSWYNEQFF.

J is TRBJ2-5 and V is TRBV29-1; D unclear. The ends were cut back, 3 bases at V and 2 bases at J, with 16 bases in the middle. The CDR3 consists of 15 residues. Germline CDR1 reads SQVTM; CDR2 reads ANQGSEA. This CDR3 is CSVDPLSDLQETQYF. DNA of the CDR3: TGCAGCGTTGACCCCCTAAGCGATCTTCAAGAGACCCAGTACTTC.

CDR3 nucleotides: TGTGCCAGCAGCCCCCCCGGGAGGAACACCGGGGAGCTGTTTTTT. Protein: CASSPPGRNTGELFF. The chain joins TRBV11-3 to TRBJ2-2, with TRBD2 as a possible D gene (6 bases). The CDR3 has 15 residues. Trimming pared 5 bases from V and 1 base from J, leaving 11 bases between. CDR1 and CDR2 (germline): SGHNT, YENEEA.

This rearrangement joins TRBV20-1 to TRBJ1-1; 7 bases agree with TRBD1. There are 11 residues in the CDR3. V lost 1 base to trimming and J lost 12 bases; unmatched junction nucleotides: 5. Germline loops: CDR1 DFQATT, CDR2 SNEGSKA (reference sequence). CDR3 coding DNA: TGCAGTGCTAGAGTGGAACAGGGGTCTTTCTTT. Its protein product is CSARVEQGSFF.

The chain joins TRBV5-1 to TRBJ1-1; TRBD1 matches 7 bases. The CDR3 is 16 amino acids. J was trimmed by 4 bases and V by 4 bases; bases with no gene match: 13. Germline assignment: CDR1 SGHRS and CDR2 YFSETQ. The CDR3 is CASSPEGDREITEAFF. The CDR3 DNA reads as TGCGCCAGCAGCCCCGAGGGTGACAGGGAGATCACTGAAGCTTTCTTT.

The chain is built from TRBV5-4 and TRBJ2-7; D unresolved. Trimming stripped 0 bases from V and 0 bases from J, with 7 bases between. Germline V gives CDR1 SGHNT, CDR2 YYREEE (reference sequence). CDR3 length: 14 amino acids. CDR3 region: CASSLGISSYEQYF. Here the CDR3 DNA reads TGTGCCAGCAGCTTGGGGATTAGCTCCTACGAGCAGTACTTC.

This clone was counted a few times. The rearrangement joins TRBV27 to TRBJ2-1; D tentatively fits TRBD1 or TRBD2 (5 bases each). CDR3 length equals 15 residues. The V end was cut by 0 bases, the J end by 4 bases, with 10 bases between. Germline V CDR1 and CDR2: MNHEY, SMNVEV (reference sequence). The CDR3 DNA sequence: TGTGCCAGCAGTTTATCAGGGACCCTTTACAATGAGCAGTTCTTC. Translation gives CASSLSGTLYNEQFF.

This clone was detected once. The V call is TRBV5-1, the J call TRBJ1-1; D is perhaps TRBD1 (6 bases). This CDR3 comprises 12 residues. V lost 10 bases to trimming and J lost 5 bases, with 15 bases between them. CDR1 and CDR2 from the germline V gene are SGHRS and YFSETQ. CDR3 bases: TGCGCCTCAAGGAGGGGGGAGACTGAAGCTTTCTTT. Translating it yields CASRRGETEAFF.

The V gene is TRBV30, the J gene TRBJ1-5, with D hard to call. The germline CDR1 and CDR2 sequences are GTSNPN and SVGIG (reference sequence). Trimming removed 1 base from V and 6 bases from J, with 10 bases in between. This CDR3 contains 13 residues. For the CDR3, the DNA is TGTGCCTGGAGTGCACTCCCCGGTCAGCCCCAGCATTTT. Amino acid sequence: CAWSALPGQPQHF. The variable domain in full, completed from reference TRBV30 and TRBJ1-5, reads SQTIHQWPATLVQPVGSPLSLECTVEGTSNPNLYWYRQAAGRGLQLLFYSVGIGQISSEVPQNLSASRPQDRQFILSSKKLLLSDSGFYLCAWSALPGQPQHFGDGTRLSIL.

This clone was detected a few times. The V gene is TRBV6-4, the J gene TRBJ1-1; D ambiguous. Trimming took 7 bases from V and 3 from J, leaving 15 bases between them. Per the germline V gene, CDR1 is MRHNA and CDR2 is SNTAGT. The CDR3 consists of 14 residues. CDR3 DNA: TGTGCCAGCACTTTCTCACCTGGGGACACTGAAGCTTTCTTT. This gives the protein CASTFSPGDTEAFF.